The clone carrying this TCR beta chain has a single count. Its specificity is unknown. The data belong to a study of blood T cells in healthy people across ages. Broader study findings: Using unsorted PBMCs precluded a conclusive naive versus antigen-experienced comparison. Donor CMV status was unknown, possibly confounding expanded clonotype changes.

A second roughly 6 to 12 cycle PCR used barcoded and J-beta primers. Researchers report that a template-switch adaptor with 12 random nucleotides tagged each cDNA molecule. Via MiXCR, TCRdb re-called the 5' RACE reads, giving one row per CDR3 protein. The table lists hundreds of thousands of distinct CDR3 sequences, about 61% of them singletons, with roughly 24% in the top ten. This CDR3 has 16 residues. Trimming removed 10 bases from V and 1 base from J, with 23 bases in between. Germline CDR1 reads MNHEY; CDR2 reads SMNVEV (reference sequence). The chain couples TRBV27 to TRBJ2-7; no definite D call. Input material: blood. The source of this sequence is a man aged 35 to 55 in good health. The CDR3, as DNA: TGTGCCATCCCTTGCGGTGTGCGGAGAGGTTCCTACGAGCAGTACTTC. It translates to CAIPCGVRRGSYEQYF.